The clone carrying this T cell receptor (beta chain) was seen a single time. Antigen: not known. The source of the sample is a study of T cell repertoires in aging, cancer and after chemotherapy. Study results and caveats: Across the chemotherapy interval, each cancer cohort showed higher median generation probability, suggesting thymic rebound.

The template was genomic DNA from peripheral blood, not RNA. Germline CDR1 MNHEY, CDR2 SVGAGI. The V gene lost 6 bases and the J gene lost 0 bases, with 12 bases spanning the gap. The CDR3 has 15 residues. A mixed TRB-A/B primer pool amplified rearranged TRB by multiplex touch-down PCR. TCRdb processed the multiplex PCR reads anew with MiXCR; each CDR3 protein has one entry. The sample includes over 650 distinct CDR3 sequences, 42% of them seen just once. The sequencing sample was made of blood. The sequence came from a human donor with a solid tumor. This chain links TRBV6-5 with TRBJ1-3, with D hard to call. The CDR3 spells CASSPWVSSGNTIYF. The CDR3 DNA follows: TGTGCCAGCAGCCCCTGGGTGAGCTCTGGAAACACCATATATTTT.